A selection of T cell receptor beta chains follows, all from one sample in a study of T-cell memory formation after mild COVID-19. TCRdb reanalysed the 5' RACE reads using MiXCR and keeps one entry per CDR3 protein. This sample yields hundreds of thousands of distinct CDR3 sequences, of which 20% are seen a single time; roughly a fifth belongs to the top ten. Source material: PBMCs or a T cell subset sorted from them (not recorded which). Receptor source: a man between 18 and 29 years old who had mild COVID-19 (a few samples of this study predate the infection). Cell type and time point are not known. Each CDR3 is given without its conserved first and last residue. Not every row has a clone size; where given, it reads once, few, many or a size class.

clone_size	v_call	j_call	cdr3_aa
-	TRBV2	TRBJ2-1	ASMALAGVYNEQF
few	TRBV4-3	TRBJ2-1	ASSQEVGTQVVAQF
-	TRBV27	TRBJ2-3	ASSLRGNTDTQY
-	TRBV7-9	TRBJ1-3	ASSPSQDSGNTIY
-	TRBV4-1	TRBJ2-3	ASSQDSSTFTDTQY
once	TRBV6-6	TRBJ2-3	ASSYSGMGGADTQY
-	TRBV7-3	TRBJ2-1	ASSLNSGFGNEQF
-	TRBV15	TRBJ2-3	ATSDPPRLGGDTQY
few	TRBV28	TRBJ1-5	ASTEGGQGWQPQH
few	TRBV4-1	TRBJ2-2	ASSQDHSGLYTGELF
-	TRBV4-2	TRBJ1-4	ASSQSSTAHNEKLF
-	TRBV7-8	TRBJ2-5	ASSARSDETQY
-	TRBV7-2	TRBJ2-3	ASSYNVRDTQY
-	TRBV5-1	TRBJ2-1	ASSSGLAGGAGQF
-	TRBV12-3/TRBV12-4	TRBJ2-5	ASSFTAGGQETQY
-	TRBV5-1	TRBJ2-1	ASSFGSLNLNT